Listed below are T cell receptor beta chains from one sample, sequenced in a study of T-cell memory formation after mild COVID-19. TCRdb used MiXCR to reprocess the 5' RACE reads, holding one entry per CDR3 protein. The repertoire consists of fewer than 600,000 distinct CDR3 sequences, with less than 25% occurring once and the leading ten covering approximately 8.4%. Sequencing was performed on PBMCs or a T cell subset sorted from them (not recorded which). All receptors derive from an adult woman who had mild COVID-19 (a few samples of this study predate the infection). Cell type and time point are not known. The CDR3 runs from the conserved cysteine through the conserved F or W. The D gene is left open where the match is weak. Some rows have no size entry. The others give once, few or many, or a class for an expanded clone.

V: TRBV5-1
size: few
D: -
J: TRBJ2-2
CDR3: CASSLEGGKNTGELFF
DNA: TGCGCCAGCAGCTTGGAAGGCGGGAAGAACACCGGGGAGCTGTTTTTT

V: TRBV6-6
size: -
D: TRBD1
J: TRBJ1-5
CDR3: CASSRQQGQNQPQHF
DNA: TGTGCCAGCAGTAGACAACAGGGGCAAAATCAGCCCCAGCATTTT

V: TRBV7-9
size: -
D: TRBD1
J: TRBJ2-7
CDR3: CASSLEAGGVEQYF
DNA: TGTGCCAGCAGCTTAGAGGCAGGGGGCGTCGAGCAGTACTTC

V: TRBV6-6
size: -
D: -
J: TRBJ1-5
CDR3: CASSYSTTDQPQHF
DNA: TGTGCCAGCAGTTACTCAACGACGGATCAGCCCCAGCATTTT

V: TRBV18
size: -
D: -
J: TRBJ2-7
CDR3: CASSTTGGQAYEQYF
DNA: TGTGCCAGCTCTACCACGGGGGGACAGGCCTACGAGCAGTACTTC

V: TRBV7-2
size: few
D: -
J: TRBJ2-2
CDR3: CASSLAPHTGELFF
DNA: TGTGCCAGCAGCTTAGCGCCACACACCGGGGAGCTGTTTTTT

V: TRBV4-1
size: few
D: TRBD1
J: TRBJ1-4
CDR3: CASSQLGTGVEKLFF
DNA: TGCGCCAGCAGCCAACTCGGGACAGGGGTAGAAAAACTGTTTTTT

V: TRBV5-1
size: few
D: TRBD1
J: TRBJ2-7
CDR3: CASSLATGTGAYEQYF
DNA: TGCGCCAGCAGCTTGGCTACCGGGACAGGGGCCTACGAGCAGTACTTC

V: TRBV5-1
size: few
D: TRBD1
J: TRBJ2-2
CDR3: CASSLVWTGSTGELFF
DNA: TGCGCCAGCAGCTTGGTATGGACAGGGTCCACCGGGGAGCTGTTTTTT

V: TRBV5-6
size: -
D: TRBD2
J: TRBJ2-7
CDR3: CASSKLAGGTYEQYF
DNA: TGTGCCAGCAGCAAACTAGCGGGGGGGACCTACGAGCAGTACTTC

V: TRBV20-1
size: few
D: -
J: TRBJ2-3
CDR3: CSLTRETPDTQYF
DNA: TGCAGCCTTACGCGGGAAACTCCAGATACGCAGTATTTT

V: TRBV5-6
size: -
D: -
J: TRBJ2-3
CDR3: CASSFEASRPDTQYF
DNA: TGTGCCAGCAGCTTTGAGGCCTCGCGGCCAGATACGCAGTATTTT

V: TRBV7-9
size: -
D: -
J: TRBJ1-2
CDR3: CASRAEDSLNVYGYTF
DNA: TGTGCCAGCAGGGCGGAGGACAGTCTTAACGTCTATGGCTACACCTTC

V: TRBV5-5
size: -
D: -
J: TRBJ2-7
CDR3: CASSFDIIDEQYF
DNA: TGTGCCAGCAGCTTCGACATTATTGACGAGCAGTACTTC

V: TRBV7-9
size: -
D: -
J: TRBJ2-7
CDR3: CASSLAGSPLEQYF
DNA: TGTGCCAGCAGCTTAGCAGGTTCCCCCTTGGAGCAGTACTTC

V: TRBV5-1
size: few
D: TRBD1
J: TRBJ2-7
CDR3: CASSSGTGYAGEQYF
DNA: TGCGCCAGCAGCTCCGGGACAGGGTACGCCGGTGAGCAGTACTTC

V: TRBV20-1
size: few
D: -
J: TRBJ2-7
CDR3: CSAREGTTYEQYF
DNA: TGCAGTGCTAGAGAAGGGACCACCTACGAGCAGTACTTC

V: TRBV28
size: few
D: -
J: TRBJ2-5
CDR3: CASSLGQSQYF
DNA: TGTGCCAGCAGTTTAGGACAGTCACAGTACTTC

V: TRBV12-3/TRBV12-4
size: few
D: TRBD2
J: TRBJ2-7
CDR3: CASSQGLAGDLNEQYF
DNA: TGTGCCAGCAGCCAGGGACTAGCGGGAGACCTTAACGAGCAGTACTTC

V: TRBV15
size: -
D: TRBD1
J: TRBJ2-5
CDR3: CATSSPNRDRQETQYF
DNA: TGTGCCACCAGCAGTCCGAACCGGGACAGACAAGAGACCCAGTACTTC

V: TRBV10-3
size: -
D: -
J: TRBJ2-3
CDR3: CAISSWGPADTQYF
DNA: TGTGCCATCTCTTCGTGGGGGCCCGCAGATACGCAGTATTTT

V: TRBV5-6
size: -
D: -
J: TRBJ1-2
CDR3: CASSLDMEEVGYTF
DNA: TGTGCCAGCAGCTTGGATATGGAGGAAGTTGGCTACACCTTC

V: TRBV12-3/TRBV12-4
size: -
D: -
J: TRBJ1-3
CDR3: CASSPHGGGGNTIYF
DNA: TGTGCCAGCAGTCCCCACGGGGGCGGCGGAAACACCATATATTTT

V: TRBV27
size: -
D: -
J: TRBJ2-7
CDR3: CASSLRGGRDEQYF
DNA: TGTGCCAGCAGTTTAAGGGGGGGGCGCGACGAGCAGTACTTC

V: TRBV18
size: -
D: -
J: TRBJ2-2
CDR3: CASSPQREDTGELFF
DNA: TGTGCCAGCTCACCACAGAGGGAGGACACCGGGGAGCTGTTTTTT

V: TRBV7-2
size: -
D: -
J: TRBJ2-5
CDR3: CASTHPSGETQYF
DNA: TGTGCCAGCACCCATCCGAGTGGAGAGACCCAGTACTTC

V: TRBV15
size: few
D: TRBD2
J: TRBJ2-3
CDR3: CATSRGTSSSTDTQYF
DNA: TGTGCCACCAGCAGAGGGACTAGCTCGAGCACAGATACGCAGTATTTT

V: TRBV30
size: many
D: -
J: TRBJ1-1
CDR3: CAWSRDRGTEAFF
DNA: TGTGCCTGGAGTCGGGATCGGGGCACTGAAGCTTTCTTT

V: TRBV3-1
size: many
D: -
J: TRBJ1-5
CDR3: CASSPAGRISPQHF
DNA: TGTGCCAGCAGCCCTGCCGGAAGGATCAGCCCCCAGCATTTT

V: TRBV29-1
size: -
D: TRBD1
J: TRBJ1-1
CDR3: CSVEGGRGKAEAFF
DNA: TGCAGCGTTGAGGGCGGCAGGGGGAAGGCTGAAGCTTTCTTT

V: TRBV30
size: few
D: -
J: TRBJ2-7
CDR3: CAWTPGPSSYEQYF
DNA: TGTGCCTGGACCCCGGGGCCTAGCTCCTACGAGCAGTACTTC

V: TRBV7-3
size: few
D: -
J: TRBJ1-2
CDR3: CASSYTRGNGYTF
DNA: TGTGCCAGCAGCTACACCCGGGGGAATGGCTACACCTTC

V: TRBV12-3/TRBV12-4
size: few
D: TRBD2
J: TRBJ2-1
CDR3: CASSGTSGNGGEQFF
DNA: TGTGCCAGCAGTGGGACTAGCGGGAATGGGGGTGAGCAGTTCTTC

V: TRBV6-2/TRBV6-3
size: -
D: -
J: TRBJ1-4
CDR3: CASSYSGTRNEKLFF
DNA: TGTGCCAGCAGTTACTCCGGGACAAGGAATGAAAAACTGTTTTTT

V: TRBV25-1
size: -
D: -
J: TRBJ2-3
CDR3: CASSRSGAKDTQYF
DNA: TGTGCCAGCAGTAGGTCCGGGGCCAAGGATACGCAGTATTTT

V: TRBV6-5
size: -
D: -
J: TRBJ2-1
CDR3: CASFGVGNEQFF
DNA: TGTGCCAGCTTCGGGGTGGGGAATGAGCAGTTCTTC

V: TRBV29-1
size: few
D: -
J: TRBJ2-3
CDR3: CSVPPAVASTDTQYF
DNA: TGCAGCGTTCCCCCCGCGGTAGCGAGCACAGATACGCAGTATTTT

V: TRBV12-3/TRBV12-4
size: -
D: TRBD1
J: TRBJ2-5
CDR3: CASRGTVEETQYF
DNA: TGTGCCAGCAGAGGGACAGTGGAGGAGACCCAGTACTTC

V: TRBV2
size: few
D: -
J: TRBJ2-3
CDR3: CASSDGLATDTQYF
DNA: TGTGCCAGCAGTGATGGGTTAGCGACAGATACGCAGTATTTT

V: TRBV7-9
size: -
D: -
J: TRBJ1-6
CDR3: CASSPGRVNSSPLHF
DNA: TGTGCCAGCAGCCCTGGGCGGGTGAACTCCTCACCCCTCCACTTT

V: TRBV3-1
size: few
D: TRBD1
J: TRBJ1-1
CDR3: CASSDRGRTEAFF
DNA: TGTGCCAGCAGCGACAGGGGTAGGACTGAAGCTTTCTTT

V: TRBV5-4
size: -
D: TRBD2
J: TRBJ2-1
CDR3: CASSHGTSGDEQFF
DNA: TGTGCCAGCAGCCACGGGACTAGCGGGGATGAGCAGTTCTTC

V: TRBV28
size: many
D: -
J: TRBJ1-1
CDR3: CASSRAGGAFF
DNA: TGTGCCAGCAGTCGGGCTGGGGGAGCTTTCTTT

V: TRBV4-3
size: -
D: -
J: TRBJ2-2
CDR3: CASSQDMVDVSTGELFF
DNA: TGCGCCAGCAGCCAAGATATGGTAGATGTCTCGACCGGGGAGCTGTTTTTT

V: TRBV9
size: -
D: -
J: TRBJ1-1
CDR3: CASSVTGQNTEAFF
DNA: TGTGCCAGCAGCGTCACAGGGCAGAACACTGAAGCTTTCTTT

V: TRBV4-1
size: many
D: -
J: TRBJ1-1
CDR3: CASSPTGRITMNTEAFF
DNA: TGCGCCAGCAGCCCAACAGGGCGTATTACCATGAACACTGAAGCTTTCTTT

V: TRBV4-1
size: -
D: TRBD1
J: TRBJ1-1
CDR3: CASSQPFYSTGTDTEAFF
DNA: TGCGCCAGCAGCCAACCATTCTATTCGACAGGGACCGACACTGAAGCTTTCTTT

V: TRBV12-3/TRBV12-4
size: -
D: TRBD1
J: TRBJ1-3
CDR3: CASSLRQGAISGNTIYF
DNA: TGTGCCAGCAGTTTGAGGCAGGGGGCGATCTCTGGAAACACCATATATTTT

V: TRBV7-9
size: -
D: -
J: TRBJ2-7
CDR3: CASSMTGLLGEQYF
DNA: TGTGCCAGCAGCATGACAGGCCTTTTGGGAGAGCAGTACTTC

V: TRBV9
size: -
D: -
J: TRBJ2-2
CDR3: CASSVKGRVGGANTGELFF
DNA: TGTGCCAGCAGCGTTAAAGGAAGGGTGGGAGGAGCGAACACCGGGGAGCTGTTTTTT

V: TRBV6-5
size: -
D: -
J: TRBJ1-2
CDR3: CASSRRPAPRAYGYTF
DNA: TGTGCCAGCAGTAGGCGCCCGGCCCCGAGGGCCTATGGCTACACCTTC

V: TRBV20-1
size: -
D: -
J: TRBJ1-2
CDR3: CSARLGGNYGYTF
DNA: TGCAGTGCTAGACTTGGGGGGAACTATGGCTACACCTTC

V: TRBV7-2
size: -
D: -
J: TRBJ2-5
CDR3: CASSSLWGQGIGETQYF
DNA: TGTGCCAGCAGCTCCTTATGGGGCCAGGGGATAGGAGAGACCCAGTACTTC

V: TRBV12-3/TRBV12-4
size: -
D: -
J: TRBJ2-1
CDR3: CASSLARSASHEQFF
DNA: TGTGCCAGCAGTTTAGCGAGGTCCGCCTCCCATGAGCAGTTCTTC

V: TRBV11-1
size: -
D: -
J: TRBJ2-7
CDR3: CASSEDGGTQYF
DNA: TGTGCCAGCAGCGAGGACGGAGGTACTCAGTACTTC

V: TRBV20-1
size: few
D: -
J: TRBJ1-5
CDR3: CSAREDGGGGPQHF
DNA: TGCAGTGCTAGAGAGGATGGGGGCGGGGGGCCCCAGCATTTT

V: TRBV11-2
size: many
D: -
J: TRBJ2-5
CDR3: CASSSTGDKWETQYF
DNA: TGTGCCAGCAGCTCAACCGGGGACAAGTGGGAGACCCAGTACTTC